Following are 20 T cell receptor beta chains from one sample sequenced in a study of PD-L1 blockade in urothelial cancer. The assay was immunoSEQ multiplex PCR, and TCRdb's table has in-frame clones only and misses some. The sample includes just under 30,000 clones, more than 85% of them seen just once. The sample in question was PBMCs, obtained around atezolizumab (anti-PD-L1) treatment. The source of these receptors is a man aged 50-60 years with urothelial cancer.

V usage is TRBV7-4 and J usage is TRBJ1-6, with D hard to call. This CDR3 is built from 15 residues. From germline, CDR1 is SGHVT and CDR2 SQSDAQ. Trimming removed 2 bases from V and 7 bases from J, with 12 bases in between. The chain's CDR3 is CASSLPPSTNSPLHF. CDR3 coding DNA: TGTGCCAGCAGCTTACCGCCCAGTACCAATTCACCCCTCCACTTT.

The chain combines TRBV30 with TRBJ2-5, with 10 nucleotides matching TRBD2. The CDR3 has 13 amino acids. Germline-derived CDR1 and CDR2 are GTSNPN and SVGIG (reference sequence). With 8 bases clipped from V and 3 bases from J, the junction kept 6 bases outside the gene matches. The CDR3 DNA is TGTGCCCGAGCGGGGGGGCCTAAAGAGACCCAGTACTTC. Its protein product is CARAGGPKETQYF.

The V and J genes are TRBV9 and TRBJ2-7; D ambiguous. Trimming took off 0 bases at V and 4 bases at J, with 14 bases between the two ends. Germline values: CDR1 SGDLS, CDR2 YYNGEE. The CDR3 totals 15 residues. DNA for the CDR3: TGTGCCAGCAGCGTAGCGGGTGAAAGAACGTACGAGCAGTACTTC. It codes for CASSVAGERTYEQYF.

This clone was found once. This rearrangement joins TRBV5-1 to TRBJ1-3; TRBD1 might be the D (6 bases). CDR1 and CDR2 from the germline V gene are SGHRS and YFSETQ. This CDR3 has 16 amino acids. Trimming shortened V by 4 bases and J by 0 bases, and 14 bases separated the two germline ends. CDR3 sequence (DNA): TGCGCCAGCAGCCCCGGACAGCGATTCTCTGGAAACACCATATATTTT. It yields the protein CASSPGQRFSGNTIYF.

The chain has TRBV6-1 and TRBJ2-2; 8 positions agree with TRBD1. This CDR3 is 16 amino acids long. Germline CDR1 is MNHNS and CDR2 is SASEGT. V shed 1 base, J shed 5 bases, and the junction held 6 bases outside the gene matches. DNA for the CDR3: TGTGCCAGCAGTGAAGGGACAGGGCCGTGGACCGGGGAGCTGTTTTTT. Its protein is CASSEGTGPWTGELFF.

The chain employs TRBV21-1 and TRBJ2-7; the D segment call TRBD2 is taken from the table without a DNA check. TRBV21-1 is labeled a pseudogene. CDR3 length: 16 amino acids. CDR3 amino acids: CASSGTSGPSSYEQYF. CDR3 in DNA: TGTGCCAGCAGCGGGACTAGCGGGCCGAGCTCCTACGAGCAGTACTTC.

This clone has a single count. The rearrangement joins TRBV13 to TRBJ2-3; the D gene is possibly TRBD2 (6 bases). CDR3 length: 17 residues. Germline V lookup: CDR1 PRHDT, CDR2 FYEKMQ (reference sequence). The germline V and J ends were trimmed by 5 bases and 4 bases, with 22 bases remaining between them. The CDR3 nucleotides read TGTGCCAGCAGCGCACGGAAGGGTGGGACTGGCGCAGATACGCAGTATTTT. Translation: CASSARKGGTGADTQYF.

This CDR3 is CASSSAQGAGYGYTF. CDR3 bases: TGTGCCAGCAGCTCGGCCCAGGGGGCAGGATATGGCTACACCTTC. The chain joins TRBV5-5 to TRBJ1-2; TRBD1 agrees at 8 bases. The V and J ends lost 3 bases and 5 bases, in that order; junction bases with no gene match: 9. CDR1 SGHKS and CDR2 YYEKEE come from the germline V gene (reference sequence). This CDR3 comprises 15 residues. The full variable domain, with the rest looked up from reference TRBV5-5 and TRBJ1-2, is DAGVTQSPTHLIKTRGQQVTLRCSPISGHKSVSWYQQVLGQGPQFIFQYYEKEERGRGNFPDRFSARQFPNYSSELNVNALLLGDSALYLCASSSAQGAGYGYTFGSGTRLTVV.

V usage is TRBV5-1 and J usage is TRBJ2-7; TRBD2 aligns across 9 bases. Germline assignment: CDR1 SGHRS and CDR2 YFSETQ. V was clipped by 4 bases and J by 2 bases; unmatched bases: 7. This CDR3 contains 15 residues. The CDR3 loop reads CASSAGLAKTYEQYF. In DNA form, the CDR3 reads TGCGCCAGCAGCGCGGGACTAGCTAAAACCTACGAGCAGTACTTC. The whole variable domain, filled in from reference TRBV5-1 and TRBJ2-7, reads KAGVTQTPRYLIKTRGQQVTLSCSPISGHRSVSWYQQTPGQGLQFLFEYFSETQRNKGNFPGRFSGRQFSNSRSEMNVSTLELGDSALYLCASSAGLAKTYEQYFGPGTRLTVT.

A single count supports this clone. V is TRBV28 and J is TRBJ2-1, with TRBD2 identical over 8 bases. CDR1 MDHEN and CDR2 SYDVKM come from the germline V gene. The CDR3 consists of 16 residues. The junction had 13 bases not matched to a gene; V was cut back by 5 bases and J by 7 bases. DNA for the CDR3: TGTGCCAGCAGTCCGAGCGGGAGCGGGGCTAGGAATGAGCAGTTCTTC. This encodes CASSPSGSGARNEQFF.

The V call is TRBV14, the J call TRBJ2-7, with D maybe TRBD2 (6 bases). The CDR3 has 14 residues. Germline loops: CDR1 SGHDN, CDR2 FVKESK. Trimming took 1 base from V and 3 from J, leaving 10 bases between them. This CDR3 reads CASSQGREFYEQYF. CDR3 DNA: TGTGCCAGCAGCCAAGGTCGGGAGTTCTACGAGCAGTACTTC.

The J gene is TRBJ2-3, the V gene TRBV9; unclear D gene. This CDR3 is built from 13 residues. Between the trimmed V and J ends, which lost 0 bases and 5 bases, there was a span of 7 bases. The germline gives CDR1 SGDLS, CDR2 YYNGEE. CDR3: CASSVGQKDTQYF. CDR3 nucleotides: TGTGCCAGCAGCGTAGGACAAAAAGATACGCAGTATTTT.

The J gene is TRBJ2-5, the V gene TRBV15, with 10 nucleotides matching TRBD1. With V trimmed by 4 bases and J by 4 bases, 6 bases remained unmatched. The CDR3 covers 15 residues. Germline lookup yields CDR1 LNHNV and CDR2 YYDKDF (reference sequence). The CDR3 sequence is CATSTPRDRGETQYF. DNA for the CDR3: TGTGCCACCAGCACTCCCCGGGACAGGGGAGAGACCCAGTACTTC.

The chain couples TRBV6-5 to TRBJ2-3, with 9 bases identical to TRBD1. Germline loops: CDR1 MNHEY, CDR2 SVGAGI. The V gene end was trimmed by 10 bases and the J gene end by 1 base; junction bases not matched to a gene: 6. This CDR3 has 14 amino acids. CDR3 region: CATKQGAGTDTQYF. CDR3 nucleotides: TGTGCCACCAAACAGGGGGCGGGCACAGATACGCAGTATTTT.

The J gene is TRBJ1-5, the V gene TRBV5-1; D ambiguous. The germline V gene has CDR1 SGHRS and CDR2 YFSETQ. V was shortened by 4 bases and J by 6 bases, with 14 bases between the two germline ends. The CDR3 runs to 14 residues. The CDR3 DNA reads TGCGCCAGCAGCCCTGGTACCGCAGGTCAGCCCCAGCATTTT. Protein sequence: CASSPGTAGQPQHF.

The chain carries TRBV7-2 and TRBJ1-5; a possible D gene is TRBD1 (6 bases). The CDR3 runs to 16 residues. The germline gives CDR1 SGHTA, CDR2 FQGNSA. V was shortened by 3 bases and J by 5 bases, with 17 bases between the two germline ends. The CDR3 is CASSFAGQSKDQPQHF. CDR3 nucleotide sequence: TGTGCCAGCAGCTTCGCCGGACAGTCTAAAGATCAGCCCCAGCATTTT. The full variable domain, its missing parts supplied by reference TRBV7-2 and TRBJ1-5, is GAGVSQSPSNKVTEKGKDVELRCDPISGHTALYWYRQSLGQGLEFLIYFQGNSAPDKSGLPSDRFSAERTGGSVSTLTIQRTQQEDSAVYLCASSFAGQSKDQPQHFGDGTRLSIL.

As DNA, the CDR3 is TGTGCCACCTCGTGGCCCGCCTTAATTGAAAAACTGTTTTTT. Translating gives CATSWPALIEKLFF. V is TRBV6-9 and J is TRBJ1-4; D uncertain. CDR3 length: 14 amino acids. Deletions cut 10 bases from V and 7 bases from J, with 19 bases between. Germline assignment: CDR1 MNHGY and CDR2 SVAAGI.

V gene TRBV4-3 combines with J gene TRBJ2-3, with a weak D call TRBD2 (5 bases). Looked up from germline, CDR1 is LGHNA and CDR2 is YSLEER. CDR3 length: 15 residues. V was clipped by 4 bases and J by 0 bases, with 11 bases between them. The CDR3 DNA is TGCGCCAGCAGCCCTTCCGGCGGGAGCACAGATACGCAGTATTTT. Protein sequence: CASSPSGGSTDTQYF.

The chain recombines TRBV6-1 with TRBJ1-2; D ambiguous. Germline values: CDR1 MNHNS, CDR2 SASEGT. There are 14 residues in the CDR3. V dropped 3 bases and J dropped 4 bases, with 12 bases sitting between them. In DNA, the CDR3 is TGTGCCAGCAGTGAGGGCCCTTTGGGCTATGGCTACACCTTC. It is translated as CASSEGPLGYGYTF.

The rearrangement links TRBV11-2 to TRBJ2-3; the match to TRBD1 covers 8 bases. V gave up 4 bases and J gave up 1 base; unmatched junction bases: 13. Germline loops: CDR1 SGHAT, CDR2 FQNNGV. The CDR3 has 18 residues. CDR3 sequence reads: CASSSRFLAGGGTDTQYF. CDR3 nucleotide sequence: TGTGCCAGCAGCTCCAGGTTCTTGGCAGGGGGCGGCACAGATACGCAGTATTTT.